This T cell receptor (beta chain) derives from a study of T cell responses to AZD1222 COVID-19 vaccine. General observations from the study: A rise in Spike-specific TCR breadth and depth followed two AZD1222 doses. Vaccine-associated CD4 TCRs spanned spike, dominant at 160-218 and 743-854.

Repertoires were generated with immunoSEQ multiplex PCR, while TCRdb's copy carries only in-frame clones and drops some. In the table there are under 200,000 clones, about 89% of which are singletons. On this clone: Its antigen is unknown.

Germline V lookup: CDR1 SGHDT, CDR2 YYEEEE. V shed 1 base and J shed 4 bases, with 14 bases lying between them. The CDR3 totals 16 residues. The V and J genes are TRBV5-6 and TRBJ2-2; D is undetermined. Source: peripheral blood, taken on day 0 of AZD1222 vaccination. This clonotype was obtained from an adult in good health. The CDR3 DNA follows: TGTGCCAGCAGCTTGATTGAGCGCCTAGGCACCGGGGAGCTGTTTTTT. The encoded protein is CASSLIERLGTGELFF.